This T cell receptor beta chain comes out of a study of breast tumors, draining lymph nodes, adjacent tissues. One entry per CDR3 protein results from TCRdb running MiXCR on the multiplex PCR reads. The sample consists of about 180,000 distinct CDR3 sequences, roughly a third of them appearing once. This clonotype was counted many times. Axillary draining lymph nodes of breast cancer patients supplied the node samples. This CDR3 has 17 residues. After removal of 5 bases from V and 0 bases from J, the junction contained 8 bases not matched to a gene. CDR1 is KGHDR and CDR2 is SFDVKD in the germline V gene.

The receptor was derived from a female donor with breast cancer. Some clones in this sample may be carry-over from other donors' samples. The rearrangement uses TRBV24-1 and TRBJ2-3; 9 nucleotides match TRBD2. The sample comprised axillary lymph node tissue. The CDR3 region is CATSGGGRGGSTDTQYF. In nucleotides, the CDR3 is TGTGCCACCAGTGGAGGCGGGCGGGGGGGTAGCACAGATACGCAGTATTTT.